This TCR beta chain comes out of a study of blood T cells in healthy people across ages. Study-wide results and caveats: Estimates of total diversity, which came from one million sequenced T cells, were considered to be underestimates.

Per sample, at least 5.5 micrograms of total RNA were extracted. This clonotype was seen a handful of times. What it binds is not known. CDR1 is LGHNA, CDR2 YNFKEQ, per germline. The ends were cut back, 0 bases at V and 0 bases at J, with 12 bases in the middle. The CDR3 extends over 16 amino acids. A sample-barcoded 5' primer and a J-beta primer mix were used in a second PCR of about 7 to 12 cycles. The template-switch adaptor, which had 12 random nucleotides, put a tag on each cDNA molecule. Researchers report that each sample yielded at least 2.5 million CDR3-containing paired-end reads. One entry per CDR3 protein, called by TCRdb with MiXCR from the 5' RACE reads. The sample yields 700,000 or so distinct CDR3 sequences, about 43% seen once.

Sequences were obtained from blood. The V and J genes are TRBV4-2 and TRBJ2-7, with a tentative D call TRBD1 (6 bases). This clonotype was obtained from an older man in good health. As DNA, the CDR3 is TGTGCCAGCAGCCAAGAGGGGGCAAGGAGCTCCTACGAGCAGTACTTC. Amino acid sequence: CASSQEGARSSYEQYF.